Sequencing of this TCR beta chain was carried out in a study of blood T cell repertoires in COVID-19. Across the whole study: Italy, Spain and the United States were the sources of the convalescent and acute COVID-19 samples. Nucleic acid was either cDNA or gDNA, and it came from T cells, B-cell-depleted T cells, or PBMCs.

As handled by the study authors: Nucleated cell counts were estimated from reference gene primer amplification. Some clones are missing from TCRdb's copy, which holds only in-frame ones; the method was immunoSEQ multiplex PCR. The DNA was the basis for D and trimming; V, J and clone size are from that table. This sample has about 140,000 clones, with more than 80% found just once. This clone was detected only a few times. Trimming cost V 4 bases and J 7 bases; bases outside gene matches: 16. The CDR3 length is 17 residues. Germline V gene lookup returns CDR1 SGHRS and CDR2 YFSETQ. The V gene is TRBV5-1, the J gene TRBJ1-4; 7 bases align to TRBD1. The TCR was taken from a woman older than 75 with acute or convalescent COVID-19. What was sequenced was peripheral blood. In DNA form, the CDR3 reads TGCGCCAGCAGCCCTCGGACAGGCGGAGGAAGAGCTGAAAAACTGTTTTTT. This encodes CASSPRTGGGRAEKLFF.